This TCR beta chain came from a study of human T cells and chemical hapten exposure. Overall study results and limits: Healthy individuals' immune responses may differ from those of donors, who had alopecia.

The time point here: patch test 3, about 24 weeks after DPC sensitization. The treatment here: therapeutic diphenylcyclopropenone sensitization with weekly scalp DPC. Total RNA was isolated from whole blood that had not been fractionated. This clonotype has a count of ten or more. Its antigen is currently unknown. This CDR3 is 14 amino acids long. Trimming stripped 5 bases from V and 3 bases from J, with 14 bases between. Germline lookup yields CDR1 SEHNR and CDR2 FQNEAQ (reference sequence). One entry per CDR3 protein, called by TCRdb with MiXCR from the RACE reads. The sample records tens of thousands of distinct CDR3 sequences, more than 8% being singletons.

The clonotype was recovered from a man aged 50-59 years with alopecia areata. Some clones in this sample may be carry-over from other donors' samples. The sample was whole blood, taken in connection with sensitization to the hapten diphenylcyclopropenone (DPC). The gene calls are TRBV7-9 and TRBJ2-7; D is perhaps TRBD1 or TRBD2 (7 bases each). The CDR3 coding sequence is TGTGCCAGCAGCCCGGGGAGGGGGCTCTACGAGCAGTACTTC. It specifies CASSPGRGLYEQYF.